This T cell receptor (beta chain) is drawn from a study of Tregs in tolerant kidney transplant recipients. Across the whole study: Mixed chimerism was transient after nonmyeloablative marrow transplants from related graft donors.

This clone came up once. CDR3 length: 15 residues. The V gene lost 4 bases and the J gene lost 3 bases, with 15 bases spanning the gap. Germline V gene lookup returns CDR1 KGHSH and CDR2 LQKENI. Profiling relied on immunoSEQ multiplex PCR, and the TCRdb table lists in-frame clones only, not all of them. In the table there are 95,000 to 120,000 clones, around 89% of which are singletons. The chain combines TRBV18 with TRBJ1-2; D uncertain. The receptor was isolated from a human donor who received a combined kidney and bone marrow transplant. Sequencing used CD4+ T cells from blood, obtained before the transplant. This chain's CDR3 is CASSQVATVDYGYTF. For the CDR3, the DNA is TGTGCCAGCTCACAAGTAGCTACGGTGGACTATGGCTACACCTTC.